These T cell receptor beta chains were read from a single sample in a study of OX40 agonist ivuxolimab in advanced cancers. Only in-frame clones appear in the TCRdb table, and some are missing; sequencing was by immunoSEQ multiplex PCR. The data show roughly 29,000 clones, with roughly 92% seen just once and roughly a tenth held by the top ten. The specimen comprised CD4+ or CD8+ T cells sorted from blood, sampled in a trial of the OX40 agonist ivuxolimab. These receptor sequences come from an adult with an advanced solid tumor such as melanoma, head and neck, liver or kidney cancer. Both conserved end residues are part of each CDR3. D genes are given only for firm matches. Not all rows give a size; the values are once, few, many and, for expanded clones, a class.

abundance	d_gene	v_gene	j_gene	len	CDR3aa	CDR3nt
.	.	TRBV7-9	TRBJ2-7	15	CASTHSGGKNYEQYF	TGTGCCAGCACCCATTCTGGCGGGAAGAACTACGAGCAGTACTTC
.	.	TRBV9	TRBJ1-2	14	CASSVVSGADGYTF	TGTGCCAGCAGCGTAGTGTCAGGGGCCGATGGCTACACCTTC
.	.	TRBV19	TRBJ1-1	17	CASSTGAEGGKDTEAFF	TGTGCCAGTAGTACTGGGGCGGAGGGGGGGAAGGACACTGAAGCTTTCTTT
once	.	TRBV27	TRBJ2-7	15	CASSLSGLNSYEQYF	TGTGCCAGCAGTTTATCAGGGCTGAACTCCTACGAGCAGTACTTC
.	.	TRBV28	TRBJ1-5	14	CASSLRGQNGPQHF	TGTGCCAGCAGTTTACGGGGGCAGAACGGGCCCCAGCATTTT
.	TRBD1	TRBV6-5	TRBJ2-7	15	CASSYYRTGDHEQYF	TGTGCCAGCAGTTACTATAGGACAGGGGACCACGAGCAGTACTTC
.	TRBD2	TRBV13	TRBJ2-3	14	CASSYGLAGDTQYF	TGTGCCAGCAGCTATGGACTAGCTGGGGATACGCAGTATTTT
.	.	TRBV6-5	TRBJ2-2	12	CASSENTGELFF	TGTGCCAGCAGCGAGAACACCGGGGAGCTGTTTTTT
.	.	TRBV4-2	TRBJ1-1	14	CASSQVPGGTEAFF	TGTGCCAGCAGCCAAGTCCCAGGAGGGACTGAAGCTTTCTTT
.	.	TRBV27	TRBJ2-1	13	CASSIGQYNEQFF	TGTGCCAGCAGTATAGGACAGTACAATGAGCAGTTCTTC